This T cell receptor beta chain originates from a study of post-analysis software for immune sequencing data. In this sample, this clonotype turned up once. Its antigen is unidentified. J lost 7 bases, V lost 1 base, and 9 bases had no gene match. This CDR3 region has 16 residues. Germline CDR1 is LGHNA and CDR2 is YNFKEQ. Overall study findings and caveats: With TRBV5-6, TRBV5-1 and TRBV20-1 included, about five TRBV segments were more frequent in patients than in controls. The normalized Chao1 diversity of multiple sclerosis patients was significantly lower than that of controls.

The TCR beta cDNA libraries contained unique molecular identifiers. TCRdb used MiXCR to reprocess the PCR reads, holding one entry per CDR3 protein. In the table there are around 700,000 distinct CDR3 sequences, roughly three fifths of which are singletons. The V gene is TRBV4-2, the J gene TRBJ2-1; the match to TRBD1 covers 8 bases. Sequenced sample: blood. The origin of this receptor is a girl under 10 years old with multiple sclerosis. In DNA form, the CDR3 reads TGTGCCAGCAGCCAAGTCTTTGGACAGGGCCAGAATGAGCAGTTCTTC. Translation gives CASSQVFGQGQNEQFF.